This record covers a single T cell receptor (beta chain). Antigen specificity is unknown. This cohort consisted of healthy bone marrow donors. This sample is part of a study of cytomegalovirus exposure and HLA in healthy donors. In the study overall: Among about 179 million T cells, an earlier analysis found 117 million unique TCR beta sequences.

CDR1 is MNHEY and CDR2 is SMNVEV in the germline V gene (reference sequence). Trimming cost V 3 bases and J 7 bases, with 13 bases left between them. This CDR3 has 15 residues. Study results and caveats: A reported reduction in N-insertions relative to the approximately 640-donor mean was seen in an Asian-associated ancestry cluster in a later analysis. Researchers counted over 150 TCR beta chains as cytomegalovirus-associated.

The primer mix had 60 Vbeta and 13 Jbeta primers. Clones were sequenced by immunoSEQ multiplex PCR, and TCRdb holds only the in-frame ones, with some missing. Altogether 60,000 to 75,000 clones are present, roughly 70% being singletons, with the ten largest covering 5.4%. The chain couples TRBV27 to TRBJ1-6, with no clear D. The material sequenced was PBMCs. This receptor was obtained from a man over 45 in good health and CMV-seronegative. The CDR3 sequence is CASSFGAFGNSPLHF. CDR3 coding DNA: TGTGCCAGCAGTTTCGGAGCCTTTGGGAATTCACCCCTCCACTTT.